These T cell receptor beta chains were read from a single sample in a study of T cells in Graves' hyperthyroidism and ophthalmopathy. Each CDR3 protein is one row after TCRdb ran MiXCR on the multiplex PCR reads. The sample holds roughly 560,000 distinct CDR3 sequences, 14% to 15% seen once. The sample taken for sequencing was blood. All receptors come from a woman aged 40 to 49 with Graves' ophthalmopathy. The CDR3 runs from the conserved cysteine through the conserved F or W. The order of the fields is clone size, V gene, J gene, D gene, CDR3 DNA, CDR3 protein. The D gene is left open where the match is weak. Clone sizes are given selectively: once, few, many, or a class where the clone is expanded.

abundance: many
v_gene: TRBV6-1
j_gene: TRBJ2-2
d_gene: -
CDR3nt: TGTGCCAGCAGTGTGGGAGAATCGAACACCGGGGAGCTGTTTTTT
CDR3aa: CASSVGESNTGELFF

abundance: many
v_gene: TRBV4-1
j_gene: TRBJ1-2
d_gene: TRBD1
CDR3nt: TGCGCCAGCAGCCAAGCCTCAGGGGGCTATGGCTACACCTTC
CDR3aa: CASSQASGGYGYTF

abundance: -
v_gene: TRBV5-5
j_gene: TRBJ1-1
d_gene: -
CDR3nt: TGTGCCAGCACTGAAGGAAGGGGAGGAAACACTGAAGCTTTCTTT
CDR3aa: CASTEGRGGNTEAFF

abundance: many
v_gene: TRBV6-1
j_gene: TRBJ2-5
d_gene: -
CDR3nt: TGTGCCAGCAGTGCTCTGCTCCAAGAGACCCAGTACTTC
CDR3aa: CASSALLQETQYF

abundance: -
v_gene: TRBV5-1
j_gene: TRBJ1-6
d_gene: TRBD1
CDR3nt: TGCGCCAGCAGCTTGGGGGCAGGGGGTAATTCACCCCTCCACTTT
CDR3aa: CASSLGAGGNSPLHF

abundance: many
v_gene: TRBV6-2/TRBV6-3
j_gene: TRBJ1-2
d_gene: TRBD1
CDR3nt: TGTGCCAGCAGTTCAGGGGGCGCGCATGGCTACACCTTC
CDR3aa: CASSSGGAHGYTF

abundance: few
v_gene: TRBV7-2
j_gene: TRBJ2-4
d_gene: -
CDR3nt: TGTGCCAGCAGCTTAGGCCCAGAAAACATTCAGTACTTC
CDR3aa: CASSLGPENIQYF

abundance: many
v_gene: TRBV28
j_gene: TRBJ1-5
d_gene: -
CDR3nt: TGTGCCAGCAGTCCGAGGCCTGTAGATCAGCCCCAGCATTTT
CDR3aa: CASSPRPVDQPQHF

abundance: many
v_gene: TRBV20-1
j_gene: TRBJ1-1
d_gene: -
CDR3nt: TGCAGTGCTAGAGTGGCGGGACCGACGAACACTGAAGCTTTCTTT
CDR3aa: CSARVAGPTNTEAFF

abundance: -
v_gene: TRBV15
j_gene: TRBJ2-2
d_gene: -
CDR3nt: TGTGCCAGCTTTTCCCTTAACACCGGGAAGCTGTTTTTT
CDR3aa: CASFSLNTGKLFF

abundance: many
v_gene: TRBV20-1
j_gene: TRBJ2-7
d_gene: TRBD2
CDR3nt: TGCAGTGCTATCGGGACTAGCGGGAGACACGAGCAGTACTTC
CDR3aa: CSAIGTSGRHEQYF

abundance: many
v_gene: TRBV28
j_gene: TRBJ2-5
d_gene: -
CDR3nt: TGTGCCAGCAGCGCAGCTGGGGGCAGAAGTCAAGAGACCCAGTACTTC
CDR3aa: CASSAAGGRSQETQYF

abundance: many
v_gene: TRBV11-2
j_gene: TRBJ2-3
d_gene: -
CDR3nt: TGTGCCAGCAGCTTAGTTACAGATACGCAGTATTTT
CDR3aa: CASSLVTDTQYF

abundance: once
v_gene: TRBV6-2/TRBV6-3
j_gene: TRBJ2-7
d_gene: TRBD1
CDR3nt: TGTGCCAGCAGTTACCGTCACGTTTCCCAGGACAGGGGGCGCGAGCAGTACTTC
CDR3aa: CASSYRHVSQDRGREQYF